This TCR beta chain was obtained from a study of PD-L1 blockade in urothelial cancer. Study-level background: Previous chemotherapy exposure amounted to 0 to 3 regimens for patients. Blood was subjected to analysis at 3 weeks (second dose) and 6 weeks following treatment start.

Losses at the gene ends were 0 bases for V and 10 bases for J; bases not matched to a gene: 5. The CDR3 runs to 14 residues. Germline CDR1 is SGHTS and CDR2 is YDEGEE. Using immunoSEQ multiplex PCR, the repertoire was profiled, and TCRdb retains in-frame clones only, with some absent. The data contain 46,000 or so clones, roughly 87% of them singletons. Sequenced here: PBMCs, sampled around atezolizumab (anti-PD-L1) treatment. The sequence was collected from a man aged 55 to 70 with urothelial cancer. J is TRBJ1-5 and V is TRBV5-8; 9 nucleotides align to TRBD1. The DNA of the CDR3 is TGTGCCAGCAGCTTGGGGGACAGGGAGGTACCCCAGCATTTT. This translates into CASSLGDREVPQHF. Using reference TRBV5-8 and TRBJ1-5 for the parts outside the CDR3, the full variable domain is EAGVTQSPTHLIKTRGQQATLRCSPISGHTSVYWYQQALGLGLQFLLWYDEGEERNRGNFPPRFSGRQFPNYSSELNVNALELEDSALYLCASSLGDREVPQHFGDGTRLSIL.